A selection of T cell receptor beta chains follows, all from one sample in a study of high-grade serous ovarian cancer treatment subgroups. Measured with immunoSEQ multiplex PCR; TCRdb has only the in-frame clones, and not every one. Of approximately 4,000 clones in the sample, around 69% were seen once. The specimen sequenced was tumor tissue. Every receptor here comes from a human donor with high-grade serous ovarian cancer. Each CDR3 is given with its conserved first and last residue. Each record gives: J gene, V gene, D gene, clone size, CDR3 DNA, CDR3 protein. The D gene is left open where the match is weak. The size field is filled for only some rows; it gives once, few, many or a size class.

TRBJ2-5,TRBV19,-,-,TGTGCCAGTAGTACCTCTAGGAGGGGGGGCGGAGAGACCCAGTACTTC,CASSTSRRGGGETQYF
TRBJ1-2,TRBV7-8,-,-,TGTGCCAGCAGCTTAGCAGGCAGGGTTATCTTC,CASSLAGRVIF
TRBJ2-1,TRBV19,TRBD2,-,TGTGCCAGTAGTCCGACAGGACTAGCGGACGGGGGTGAGCAGTTCTTC,CASSPTGLADGGEQFF
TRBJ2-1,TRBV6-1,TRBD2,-,TGTGCCAGCGGGCGGGAGGGCCACAATGAGCAGTTCTTC,CASGREGHNEQFF
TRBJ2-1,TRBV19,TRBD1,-,TGTGCCAGTAGTAGCGGACAGGGAATTTACAATGAGCAGTTCTTC,CASSSGQGIYNEQFF
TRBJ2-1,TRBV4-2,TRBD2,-,TGTGCCAGCAGCCACGCCACTAGCGGGAGTCGTAATGAGCAGTTCTTC,CASSHATSGSRNEQFF
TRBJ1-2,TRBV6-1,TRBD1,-,TGTGCCAGCATGAGCCCGGACAGGGCATTAGGCTACACCTTC,CASMSPDRALGYTF
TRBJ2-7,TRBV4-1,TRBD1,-,TGCGCCAGCAGCCACAGACAGGGGCTGTCCTACGAGCAGTACTTC,CASSHRQGLSYEQYF
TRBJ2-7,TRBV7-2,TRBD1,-,TGTGCCAGCAGCGAAACCGGGACAGGGATCTACGAGCAGTACTTC,CASSETGTGIYEQYF
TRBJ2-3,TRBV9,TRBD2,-,TGTGCCAGCACCGGACTAGCGGACCGCACAGATACGCAGTATTTT,CASTGLADRTDTQYF
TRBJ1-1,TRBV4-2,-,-,TGTGCCAGCAGCCAGGATGACGGGTACACTGAAGCTTTCTTT,CASSQDDGYTEAFF
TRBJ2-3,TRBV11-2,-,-,TGTGCCAGCAGCCGGACTTACTCGAGCACAGATACGCAGTATTTT,CASSRTYSSTDTQYF
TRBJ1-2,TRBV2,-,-,TGTGCCAGCAGGGTTTCTCAAGGGCTCTATGGCTACACCTTC,CASRVSQGLYGYTF
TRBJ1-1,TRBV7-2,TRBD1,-,TGTGCCAGCAGCCCGACAGGGATGGCTGAAGCTTTCTTT,CASSPTGMAEAFF
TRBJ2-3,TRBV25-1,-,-,TGTGCCAGCAGTCTAGCAACGTCAGATACGCAGTATTTT,CASSLATSDTQYF
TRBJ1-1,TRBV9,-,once,TGTGCCAGCAGCGTAGGTTTGTTTGTTTCAGGGAACACTGAAGCTTTCTTT,CASSVGLFVSGNTEAFF
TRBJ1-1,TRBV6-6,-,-,TGTGCCAGCAGTTCCGGGGGATATGAAGCTTTCTTT,CASSSGGYEAFF
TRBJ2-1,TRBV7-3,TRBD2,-,TGTGCCAGCAGCTCGGACCAGGGACTAGCGGGAGTTGAGCAGTTCTTC,CASSSDQGLAGVEQFF
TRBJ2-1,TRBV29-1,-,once,TGCAGCGTTTTCCGACCCTCGGAGCCCTCGCAGTTCTTC,CSVFRPSEPSQFF
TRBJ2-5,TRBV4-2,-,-,TGTGCCAGCAGCCAAGATGTAAGGGTAGAGACCCAGTACTTC,CASSQDVRVETQYF
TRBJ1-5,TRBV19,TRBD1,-,TGTGCCAGTAGTATAGGGACCGGGACAGGGTATCAGCCCCAGCATTTT,CASSIGTGTGYQPQHF
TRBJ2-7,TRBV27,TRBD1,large,TGTGCCAGCAGGTACGGACAGGGAGACTACGAGCAGTACTTC,CASRYGQGDYEQYF
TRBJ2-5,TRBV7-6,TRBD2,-,TGTGCCAGCAGCATCCTTGGGACTAGGGAGGCCCAGTACTTC,CASSILGTREAQYF
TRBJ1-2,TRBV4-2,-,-,TGTGCCAGCAGCCAGGGCACAGCTAACTATGGCTACACCTTC,CASSQGTANYGYTF
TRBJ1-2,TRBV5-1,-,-,TGCGCCAGCAGCTTGGGCAGGGAGACTTACGACTATGGCTACACCTTC,CASSLGRETYDYGYTF
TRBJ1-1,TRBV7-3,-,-,TGTGCCAGCAGCCCCACCCCACAGCCTACGAACACTGAAGCTTTCTTT,CASSPTPQPTNTEAFF
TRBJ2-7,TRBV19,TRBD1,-,TGTGCCAGTAGCCTGCCGGGACAGGGATCCGGGCAGTACTTC,CASSLPGQGSGQYF
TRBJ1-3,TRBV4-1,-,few,TGCGCCAGCAGCCAAGCAGATCCGGGGATAGGAAACACCATATATTTT,CASSQADPGIGNTIYF
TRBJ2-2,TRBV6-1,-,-,TGTGCCAGCAGTGAAGTAGGGGACACCGGGGAGCTGTTTTTT,CASSEVGDTGELFF
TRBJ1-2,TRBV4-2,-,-,TGTGCCAGCAGCTTTTGGCAGGGCAACTATGGCTACACCTTC,CASSFWQGNYGYTF
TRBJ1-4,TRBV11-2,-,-,TGTGCCAGCAGCTTCTTGACTACTAATGAAAAACTGTTTTTT,CASSFLTTNEKLFF
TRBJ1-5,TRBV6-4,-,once,TGTGCCAGCAGTGACAAGGAGACGGAACCCCAGCATTTT,CASSDKETEPQHF
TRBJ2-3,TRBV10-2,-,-,TGCGCCAGCAGTGAGGGTGGGGGTGTAAGGGCAGATACGCAGTATTTT,CASSEGGGVRADTQYF
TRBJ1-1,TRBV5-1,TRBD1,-,TGCGCCAGCAGCCCTAACTCAGGGGGGGTCACTGAAGCTTTCTTT,CASSPNSGGVTEAFF
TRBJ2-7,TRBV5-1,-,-,TGCGCCAGCAGCTTGTCGGGGGGCACTGGGTACGAGCAGTACTTC,CASSLSGGTGYEQYF
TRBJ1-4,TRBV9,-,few,TGTGCCAGCAGCCACGGACGGGCCACGGAACTGTTTTTT,CASSHGRATELFF
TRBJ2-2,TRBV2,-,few,TGTGCCAGCAGTGAAGTTAGTAGCGGTACGAACACCGGGGAGCTGTTTTTT,CASSEVSSGTNTGELFF
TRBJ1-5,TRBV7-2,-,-,TGTGCCAGCAGCTTAGGCTTCGGCCAGCCCCAGCATTTT,CASSLGFGQPQHF
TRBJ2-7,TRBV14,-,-,TGTGCCAGCAGCCAAGCGTTGGAGCGATCCTACGAGCAGTACTTC,CASSQALERSYEQYF
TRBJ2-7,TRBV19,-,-,TGTGCCAGTATCCACCCCAGGGTTCCGAACTACGAGCAGTACTTC,CASIHPRVPNYEQYF
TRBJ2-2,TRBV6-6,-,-,TGTGCCAGCAGTTCCCCAGGGACTTTGAACACCGGGGAGCTGTTTTTT,CASSSPGTLNTGELFF
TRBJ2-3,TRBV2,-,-,TGTGCCAGCAGTGAAGGGACTACGCAAGATACGCAGTATTTT,CASSEGTTQDTQYF
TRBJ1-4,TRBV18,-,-,TGTGCCAGCTCACGGGAGGAACGGACAGTGGGGGGGAAACTGTTTTTT,CASSREERTVGGKLFF
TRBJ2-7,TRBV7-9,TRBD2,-,TGTGCCAGCAGCCCGACCGATTCTAGCGGTACCTACGAGCAGTACTTC,CASSPTDSSGTYEQYF
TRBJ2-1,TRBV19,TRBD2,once,TGTGCCAGTAGTATGTGGCGGGAGGGATTAACGCTACGGAATGAGCAGTTCTTC,CASSMWREGLTLRNEQFF
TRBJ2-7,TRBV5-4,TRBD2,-,TGTGCCAGCAGTCCCGGGGGGAGCTCCTACGAGCAGTACTTC,CASSPGGSSYEQYF
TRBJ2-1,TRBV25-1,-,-,TGTGCCAGCAGTGAAATGGGGGAGCCTTTCTACAATGAGCAGTTCTTC,CASSEMGEPFYNEQFF